The rows below give T cell receptor beta chains drawn from one sample of a study of T cells in localized non-small cell lung cancer. Libraries were prepared by immunoSEQ multiplex PCR; TCRdb keeps only in-frame clonotypes and omits some of them. There are about 72,000 clones in the sample; 80% to 90% occur only once, and about 14% lies in the top ten. Sequenced here: peripheral blood, sampled before any cancer treatment. These receptors all come from an older female donor with stage I lung adenocarcinoma. Each CDR3 is given with its conserved first and last residue. The order of the fields is CDR3 protein, CDR3 DNA, J gene, D gene, clone size, V gene. The D gene is left open where the match is weak. Expanded clones get a size class; other rows say once, few or many, or leave the size out.

CASTFGGSNNEQFF	TGTGCCAGCACATTCGGGGGGTCGAATAATGAGCAGTTCTTC	TRBJ2-1	TRBD2	.	TRBV7-3
CASKGQGTTNEKLFF	TGTGCCAGTAAGGGTCAGGGTACAACTAATGAAAAACTGTTTTTT	TRBJ1-4	.	.	TRBV19
CASSISGNTIYF	TGTGCCAGTAGTATCTCGGGAAACACCATATATTTT	TRBJ1-3	.	.	TRBV19
CASSSTGKAFF	TGTGCCAGCAGTTCGACAGGAAAAGCTTTCTTT	TRBJ1-1	.	.	TRBV28
CASSIGGQGNTDTQYF	TGTGCTAGTTCCATAGGGGGACAGGGGAACACAGATACGCAGTATTTT	TRBJ2-3	TRBD1	.	TRBV12-5
CASSLQTSGISYEQYF	TGTGCCAGCAGCCTCCAGACTAGCGGGATTTCCTACGAGCAGTACTTC	TRBJ2-7	.	.	TRBV21-1
CASSSDTPNSPLHF	TGTGCCAGCAGCTCCGACACACCTAATTCACCCCTCCACTTT	TRBJ1-6	.	.	TRBV7-9
CASSLLSGGRRNTEAFF	TGTGCCAGCTCACTCCTCTCCGGGGGGCGGAGGAACACTGAAGCTTTCTTT	TRBJ1-1	.	.	TRBV18
CASSMYINYGYTF	TGTGCCAGTAGTATGTACATCAACTATGGCTACACCTTC	TRBJ1-2	.	.	TRBV19
CASSEEGRRREEQFF	TGTGCCAGCAGTGAAGAAGGGAGGCGGCGGGAGGAGCAGTTCTTC	TRBJ2-1	TRBD2	once	TRBV2
CASSLFSREAFF	TGTGCCAGCAGTTTATTTTCCAGAGAAGCTTTCTTT	TRBJ1-1	.	.	TRBV28
CASSLVIGTGLSEQYF	TGTGCCAGCAGCTTAGTTATTGGGACAGGGTTGAGCGAGCAGTACTTC	TRBJ2-7	TRBD1	.	TRBV5-5
CASSLGGRATQETQYF	TGCGCCAGCAGCTTGGGGGGCAGGGCAACTCAAGAGACCCAGTACTTC	TRBJ2-5	.	.	TRBV5-1
CASSEESYEQYF	TGCGCCAGCAGTGAGGAATCCTACGAGCAGTACTTC	TRBJ2-7	.	.	TRBV10-2
CASSPDRVDRFF	TGTGCCAGCAGCCCAGACAGGGTAGATCGGTTCTTC	TRBJ2-1	TRBD1	few	TRBV5-5
CASSLGLAGEDTQYF	TGTGCCAGCAGCCTAGGACTAGCGGGGGAAGATACGCAGTATTTT	TRBJ2-3	TRBD2	.	TRBV4-2
CASSAELLSSYNEQFF	TGTGCCAGCAGTGCTGAGTTACTAAGCTCCTACAATGAGCAGTTCTTC	TRBJ2-1	.	.	TRBV2
CASSAGRQGRNEQYF	TGTGCCAGCAGCGCTGGGAGACAGGGCAGGAACGAGCAGTACTTC	TRBJ2-7	TRBD1	.	TRBV9
CASTELAGGLETQYF	TGCGCCAGCACCGAACTAGCGGGGGGGCTAGAGACCCAGTACTTC	TRBJ2-5	TRBD2	.	TRBV5-1
CSVGVPGDTEAFF	TGCAGCGTGGGGGTTCCGGGAGACACTGAAGCTTTCTTT	TRBJ1-1	.	.	TRBV29-1
CASSPGQANTGELFF	TGTGCCAGCAGCCCGGGACAGGCGAACACCGGGGAGCTGTTTTTT	TRBJ2-2	TRBD1	.	TRBV11-1
CAWSYRGREKLFF	TGTGCCTGGAGTTACAGGGGTAGGGAAAAACTGTTTTTT	TRBJ1-4	TRBD1	.	TRBV30
CATSTIRGAGLAKNIQYF	TGTGCCACCAGCACCATACGGGGGGCGGGACTAGCCAAAAACATTCAGTACTTC	TRBJ2-4	.	.	TRBV15
CASSPNPPLHEQFF	TGCGCCAGCAGCCCAAATCCCCCCTTACATGAGCAGTTCTTC	TRBJ2-1	.	few	TRBV5-1
CSVRDIGYEQYF	TGCAGCGTTCGGGACATAGGTTACGAGCAGTACTTC	TRBJ2-7	.	.	TRBV29-1
CASSEYGASVTDTQYF	TGTGCCAGCAGTGAATATGGGGCATCTGTCACAGATACGCAGTATTTT	TRBJ2-3	.	.	TRBV25-1
CASSQRNQPQHF	TGTGCCAGCAGCCAAAGAAATCAGCCCCAGCATTTT	TRBJ1-5	.	.	TRBV27
CASSGGGLNTEAFF	TGTGCCAGCTCCGGGGGGGGGCTGAACACTGAAGCTTTCTTT	TRBJ1-1	.	.	TRBV4-2
CASSFEGYEQYF	TGTGCCAGCAGCTTTGAAGGGTACGAGCAGTACTTC	TRBJ2-7	.	once	TRBV7-2
CASSLGRNQPQHF	TGCGCCAGCAGCCTCGGGAGAAATCAGCCCCAGCATTTT	TRBJ1-5	.	once	TRBV4-1
CASSETDRTEAFF	TGTGCCAGCAGTGAAACTGATAGGACTGAAGCTTTCTTT	TRBJ1-1	.	few	TRBV6-1
CASSVGGRATEAFF	TGTGCCAGCAGCGTAGGAGGGCGGGCCACTGAAGCTTTCTTT	TRBJ1-1	.	once	TRBV9
CAWGEGNYGYTF	TGTGCCTGGGGGGAAGGCAACTATGGCTACACCTTC	TRBJ1-2	.	.	TRBV30
CATSRGSSTDTQYF	TGTGCCACCAGCAGAGGCAGTAGCACAGATACGCAGTATTTT	TRBJ2-3	.	few	TRBV15
CASSQYTEAFF	TGTGCCAGCAGTCAGTACACTGAAGCTTTCTTT	TRBJ1-1	.	.	TRBV6-5
CASSEQGANYGYTF	TGTGCCAGCAGTGAGCAGGGGGCAAACTATGGCTACACCTTC	TRBJ1-2	TRBD1	.	TRBV6-1
CASSVRKGQSNTGELFF	TGTGCCAGCAGCGTACGGAAGGGACAGTCGAACACCGGGGAGCTGTTTTTT	TRBJ2-2	TRBD1	once	TRBV9
CASNPAGVGEQYF	TGTGCCAGCAACCCAGCGGGAGTCGGCGAGCAGTACTTC	TRBJ2-7	TRBD2	.	TRBV9
CASSEWVEGGYQETQYF	TGTGCCAGCAGTGAATGGGTCGAGGGAGGGTACCAAGAGACCCAGTACTTC	TRBJ2-5	TRBD2	.	TRBV2
CASSPWGAVNTEAFF	TGTGCCAGTAGTCCTTGGGGGGCGGTGAACACTGAAGCTTTCTTT	TRBJ1-1	.	once	TRBV19
CAWSRVNEKLFF	TGTGCCTGGAGTAGGGTAAATGAAAAACTGTTTTTT	TRBJ1-4	.	.	TRBV30
CSTQVHQNEKLFF	TGCAGCACCCAGGTACACCAAAATGAAAAACTGTTTTTT	TRBJ1-4	.	.	TRBV29-1
CASSAQENSNQPQHF	TGTGCCAGCAGCGCACAGGAGAATAGCAATCAGCCCCAGCATTTT	TRBJ1-5	.	.	TRBV6-1
CASSQGQNTEAFF	TGTGCCAGCTCACAGGGACAGAACACTGAAGCTTTCTTT	TRBJ1-1	.	.	TRBV18
CASSSDRRLGYGYTF	TGTGCCAGCAGTTCGGACAGGAGGTTGGGATATGGCTACACCTTC	TRBJ1-2	TRBD1	once	TRBV6-5
CASCVGPNTEAFF	TGTGCCAGCTGCGTGGGGCCAAACACTGAAGCTTTCTTT	TRBJ1-1	.	few	TRBV7-3
CASSVAGFGSPLHF	TGTGCCAGCAGTGTTGCCGGGTTTGGATCACCCCTCCACTTT	TRBJ1-6	.	.	TRBV6-4
CASSQKARGVADFQETQYF	TGTGCCAGCAGCCAAAAAGCAAGGGGGGTGGCAGACTTCCAAGAGACCCAGTACTTC	TRBJ2-5	.	few	TRBV14
CASRRFSGNTIYF	TGTGCCAGCAGAAGGTTCTCTGGAAACACCATATATTTT	TRBJ1-3	.	few	TRBV6-5